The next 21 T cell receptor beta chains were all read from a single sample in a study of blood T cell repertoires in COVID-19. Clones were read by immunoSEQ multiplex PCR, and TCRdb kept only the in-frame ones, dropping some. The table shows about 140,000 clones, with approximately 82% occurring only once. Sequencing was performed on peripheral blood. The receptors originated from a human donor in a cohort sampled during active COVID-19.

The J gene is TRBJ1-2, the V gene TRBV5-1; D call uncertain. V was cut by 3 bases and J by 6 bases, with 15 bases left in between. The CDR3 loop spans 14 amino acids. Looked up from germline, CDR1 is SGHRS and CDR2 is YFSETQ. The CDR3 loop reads CASSSLFFIDGYTF. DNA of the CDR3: TGCGCCAGCAGCTCGTTATTTTTTATCGATGGCTACACCTTC.

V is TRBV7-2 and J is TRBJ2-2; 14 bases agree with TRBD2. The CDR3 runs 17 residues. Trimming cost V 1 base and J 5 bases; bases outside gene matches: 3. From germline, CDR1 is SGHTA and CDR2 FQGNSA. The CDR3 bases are TGTGCCAGCAGCTTAGGGGGACTAGCGGGAGTAACCGGGGAGCTGTTTTTT. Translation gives CASSLGGLAGVTGELFF.

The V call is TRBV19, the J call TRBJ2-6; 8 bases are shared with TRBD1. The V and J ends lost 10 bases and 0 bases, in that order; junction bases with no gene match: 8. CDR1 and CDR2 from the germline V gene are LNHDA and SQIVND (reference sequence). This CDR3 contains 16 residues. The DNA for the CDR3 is TGTGCCACTTCGACAGGGGTGACCTCTGGGGCCAACGTCCTGACTTTC. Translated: CATSTGVTSGANVLTF.

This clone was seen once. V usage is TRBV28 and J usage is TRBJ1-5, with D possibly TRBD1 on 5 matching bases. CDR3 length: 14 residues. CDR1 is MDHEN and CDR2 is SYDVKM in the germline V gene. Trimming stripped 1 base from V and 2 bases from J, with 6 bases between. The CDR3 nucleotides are TGTGCCAGCAGTTTATCCAGGGGCAATCAGCCCCAGCATTTT. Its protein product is CASSLSRGNQPQHF.

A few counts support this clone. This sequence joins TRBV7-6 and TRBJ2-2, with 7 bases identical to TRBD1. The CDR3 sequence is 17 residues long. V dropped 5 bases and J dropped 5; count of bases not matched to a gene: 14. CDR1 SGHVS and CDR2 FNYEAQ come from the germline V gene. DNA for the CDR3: TGTGCCAGCAGCGTCGGGACAGCACAACAAAGGACCGGGGAGCTGTTTTTT. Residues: CASSVGTAQQRTGELFF.

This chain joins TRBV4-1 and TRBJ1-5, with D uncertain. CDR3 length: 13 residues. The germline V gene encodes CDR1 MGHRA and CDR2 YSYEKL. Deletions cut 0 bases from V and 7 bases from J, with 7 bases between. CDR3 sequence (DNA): TGCGCCAGCAGCCAAGAGAGAAAACAGCCCCAGCATTTT. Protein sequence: CASSQERKQPQHF.

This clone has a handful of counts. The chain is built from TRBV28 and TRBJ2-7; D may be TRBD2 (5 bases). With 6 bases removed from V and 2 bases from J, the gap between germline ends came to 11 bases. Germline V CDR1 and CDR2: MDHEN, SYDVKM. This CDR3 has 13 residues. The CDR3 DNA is TGTGCCAGCAGCGAGGGAACGACCTACGAGCAGTACTTC. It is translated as CASSEGTTYEQYF.

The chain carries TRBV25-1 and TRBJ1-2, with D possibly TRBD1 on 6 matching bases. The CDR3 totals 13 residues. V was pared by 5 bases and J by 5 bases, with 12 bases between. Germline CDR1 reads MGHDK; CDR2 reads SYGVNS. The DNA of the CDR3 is TGTGCCAGCAGTCAGAGGGGGGGATATGGCTACACCTTC. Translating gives CASSQRGGYGYTF.

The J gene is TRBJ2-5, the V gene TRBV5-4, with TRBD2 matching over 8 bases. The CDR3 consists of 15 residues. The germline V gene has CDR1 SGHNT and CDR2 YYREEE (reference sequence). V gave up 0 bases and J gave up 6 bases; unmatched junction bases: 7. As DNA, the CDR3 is TGTGCCAGCAGCTTGGCGGGAGGGCCTGAGAAGACCCAGTACTTC. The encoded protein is CASSLAGGPEKTQYF.

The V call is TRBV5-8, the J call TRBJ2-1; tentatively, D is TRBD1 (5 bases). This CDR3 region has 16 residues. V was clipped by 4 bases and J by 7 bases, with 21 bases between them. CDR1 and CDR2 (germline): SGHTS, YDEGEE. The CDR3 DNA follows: TGTGCCAGCAGCCCCAGTGGGGCGACTGGGAATAATGAGCAGTTCTTC. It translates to CASSPSGATGNNEQFF.

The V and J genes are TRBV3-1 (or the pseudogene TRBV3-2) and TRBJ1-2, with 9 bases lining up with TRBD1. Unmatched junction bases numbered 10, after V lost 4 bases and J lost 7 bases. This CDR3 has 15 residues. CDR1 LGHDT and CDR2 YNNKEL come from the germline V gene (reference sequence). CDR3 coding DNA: TGTGCCAGCAGCCGAATGTCGGGACAGGGCTTTGGCTACACCTTC. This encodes CASSRMSGQGFGYTF.

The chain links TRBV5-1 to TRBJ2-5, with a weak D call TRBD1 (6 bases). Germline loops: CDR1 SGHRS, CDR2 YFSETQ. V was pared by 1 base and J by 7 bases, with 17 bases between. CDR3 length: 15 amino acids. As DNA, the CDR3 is TGCGCCAGCAGCTTGAATCCGGACAGCTACCGGACCCAGTACTTC. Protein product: CASSLNPDSYRTQYF.

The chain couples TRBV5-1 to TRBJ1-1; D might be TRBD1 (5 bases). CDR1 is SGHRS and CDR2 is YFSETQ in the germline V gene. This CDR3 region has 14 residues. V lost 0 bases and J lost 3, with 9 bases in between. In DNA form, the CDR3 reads TGCGCCAGCAGCTTGGATGGAGGGGACACTGAAGCTTTCTTT. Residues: CASSLDGGDTEAFF.

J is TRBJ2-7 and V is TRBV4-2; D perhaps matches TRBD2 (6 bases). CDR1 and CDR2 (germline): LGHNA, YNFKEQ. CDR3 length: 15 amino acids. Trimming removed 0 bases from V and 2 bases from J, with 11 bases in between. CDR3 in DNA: TGTGCCAGCAGCCAAGACGGTGGGGGGACCTACGAGCAGTACTTC. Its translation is CASSQDGGGTYEQYF.

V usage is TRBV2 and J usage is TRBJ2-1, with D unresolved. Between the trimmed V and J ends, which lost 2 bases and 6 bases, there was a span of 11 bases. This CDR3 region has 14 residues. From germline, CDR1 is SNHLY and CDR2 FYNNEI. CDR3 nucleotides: TGTGCCAGCAGTGAACTAAGAGGCCCCAATGAGCAGTTCTTC. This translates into CASSELRGPNEQFF.

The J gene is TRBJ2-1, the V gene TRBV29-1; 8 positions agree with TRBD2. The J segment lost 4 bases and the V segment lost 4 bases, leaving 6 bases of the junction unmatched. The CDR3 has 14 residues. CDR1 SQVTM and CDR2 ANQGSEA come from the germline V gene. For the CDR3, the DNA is TGCAGCGTTGTATCCAGCGGGGGTTACAATGAGCAGTTCTTC. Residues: CSVVSSGGYNEQFF.

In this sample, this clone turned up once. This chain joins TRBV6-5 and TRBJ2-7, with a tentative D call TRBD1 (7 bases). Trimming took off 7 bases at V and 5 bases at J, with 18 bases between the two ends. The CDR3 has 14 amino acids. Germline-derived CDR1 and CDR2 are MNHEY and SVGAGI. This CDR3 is CASTPLRGVDEQYF. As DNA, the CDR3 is TGTGCCAGCACCCCCCTCAGGGGGGTGGACGAGCAGTACTTC.

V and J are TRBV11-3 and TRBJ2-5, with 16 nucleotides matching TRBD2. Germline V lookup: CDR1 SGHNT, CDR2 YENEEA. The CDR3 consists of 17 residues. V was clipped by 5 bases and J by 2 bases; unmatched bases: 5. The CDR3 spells CASSRGLAGGLQETQYF. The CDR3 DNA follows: TGTGCCAGCAGCCGGGGACTAGCGGGAGGGCTTCAAGAGACCCAGTACTTC.

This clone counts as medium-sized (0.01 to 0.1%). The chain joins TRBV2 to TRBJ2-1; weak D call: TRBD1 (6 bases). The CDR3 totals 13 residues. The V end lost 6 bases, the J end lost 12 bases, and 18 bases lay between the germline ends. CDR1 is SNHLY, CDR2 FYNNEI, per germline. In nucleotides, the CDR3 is TGTGCCAGCAGCACAGGGACGGACCTTAGGCAGTTCTTC. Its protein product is CASSTGTDLRQFF.

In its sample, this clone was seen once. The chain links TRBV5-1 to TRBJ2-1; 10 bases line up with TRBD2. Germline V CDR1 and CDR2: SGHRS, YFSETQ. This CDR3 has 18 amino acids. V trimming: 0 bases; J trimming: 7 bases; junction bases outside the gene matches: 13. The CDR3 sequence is CASSLGVSGRIRPNEQFF. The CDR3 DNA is TGCGCCAGCAGCTTGGGGGTTAGCGGGAGGATTCGGCCTAATGAGCAGTTCTTC.

Here the CDR3 DNA reads TGCGCCAGCAGCTTGTTAGGACAGGGAGTAAAAAACTACGAGCAGTACTTC. As protein: CASSLLGQGVKNYEQYF. The genes are TRBV5-1 and TRBJ2-7; 8 bases match TRBD1. CDR3 size: 17 residues. V lost 1 base to trimming and J lost 3 bases; unmatched junction nucleotides: 12. The germline V gene has CDR1 SGHRS and CDR2 YFSETQ.